This is a list of T cell receptor beta chains from one sample in a study of cytomegalovirus exposure and HLA in healthy donors. The method was immunoSEQ multiplex PCR; TCRdb's version includes in-frame clones alone and lacks a portion of them. This table has about 160,000 clones, more than 75% appearing once. The sample was PBMCs. These TCRs come from a girl aged 5 to 17 in good health and CMV-seropositive. CDR3s include the opening cysteine and the closing phenylalanine or tryptophan. Each record gives: J gene, clone size, D gene, V gene, CDR3 DNA, CDR3 protein. D genes are given only for firm matches. For some rows the clone size is stated as once, few or many, or as a class when expanded; others skip it.

TRBJ2-1 | once | NA | TRBV5-1 | TGCGCCAGCAGCTTACGTCCGGGACTGACTTACAATGAGCAGTTCTTC | CASSLRPGLTYNEQFF
TRBJ2-5 | NA | NA | TRBV5-4 | TGTGCCAGCAGCTTATTGACAAACCAAGAGACCCAGTACTTC | CASSLLTNQETQYF
TRBJ2-2 | NA | TRBD2 | TRBV2 | TGTGCCAGCAGTGTGAATAGCGGGAGGACCGCGAACACCGGGGAGCTGTTTTTT | CASSVNSGRTANTGELFF
TRBJ2-5 | NA | TRBD1 | TRBV10-3 | TGTGCCATCAGTGGGACCGGGACAGGGAAAGAGACCCAGTACTTC | CAISGTGTGKETQYF
TRBJ2-3 | NA | NA | TRBV19 | TGTGCCAGGGCGGTTACAAAAACTAGCACAGATACGCAGTATTTT | CARAVTKTSTDTQYF
TRBJ2-1 | once | TRBD2 | TRBV5-1 | TGCGCCAGCAGCGACCGAAGCGGGGGGGCAGGAAATGAGCAGTTCTTC | CASSDRSGGAGNEQFF
TRBJ2-7 | NA | NA | TRBV5-1 | TGCGCCAGCAGCTTGACAGGGCCCTCCTCCTACGAGCAGTACTTC | CASSLTGPSSYEQYF
TRBJ2-3 | NA | TRBD1 | TRBV29-1 | TGCAGCGTCGAACCAACGCCCGGGACAGGGGACGCAGATACGCAGTATTTT | CSVEPTPGTGDADTQYF
TRBJ1-2 | NA | NA | TRBV7-3 | TGTGCCAGCAGGGTCGGGGATGGCTACACCTTC | CASRVGDGYTF
TRBJ1-2 | NA | TRBD1 | TRBV29-1 | TGCAGCGTCGACCGGGACAGGGAGGGAAACTATGGCTACACCTTC | CSVDRDREGNYGYTF
TRBJ2-7 | NA | NA | TRBV30 | TGTGCCTGGAGTGTAAGTGGGCAGGGGCGCCTAGGACTAGTCTCCTACGAGCAGTACTTC | CAWSVSGQGRLGLVSYEQYF
TRBJ2-7 | NA | TRBD2 | TRBV5-1 | TGCGCCAGCAGCTTGGTATCGTTGTGGGAGGGCCCCAATTACGAGCAGTACTTC | CASSLVSLWEGPNYEQYF
TRBJ1-2 | NA | NA | TRBV5-4 | NA | CASSNFGQGSGFTF
TRBJ2-5 | once | NA | TRBV7-9 | TGTGCCAGCAGCTTAGTTGGCGGGACGGGACTCCAAGAGACCCAGTACTTC | CASSLVGGTGLQETQYF
TRBJ1-2 | few | NA | TRBV28 | TGTGCCAGCAGGCATCCCCAGGTAGGACAGAGGAACTATGGCTACACCTTC | CASRHPQVGQRNYGYTF
TRBJ2-3 | NA | TRBD2 | TRBV9 | TGTGCCAGCAGCTCGGGACTAGCGGGATTCAGCACAGATACGCAGTATTTT | CASSSGLAGFSTDTQYF
TRBJ1-1 | once | NA | TRBV7-2 | TGTGCCAGCAGAGTTGACCCTAGTACTGAAGCTTTCTTT | CASRVDPSTEAFF
TRBJ2-3 | NA | TRBD2 | TRBV10-3 | TGTGCCATCAGTGAAACTAGCGGGGGGAGAGATACGCAGTATTTT | CAISETSGGRDTQYF
TRBJ1-1 | once | TRBD1 | TRBV10-3 | TGTGCCATCAGTACAGGGGGTGCATTATTGGGAGCTTTCTTT | CAISTGGALLGAFF
TRBJ2-1 | NA | NA | TRBV5-1 | TGCGCCAGCAGCCCCCAAGCTTACAATGAGCAGTTCTTC | CASSPQAYNEQFF